Presented here are 14 T cell receptor beta chains from one specimen sequenced in a study of blood T cells in healthy people across ages (dated by TCRdb to the mid-2010s). Library creation used 5' RACE. The run used an Illumina HiSeq 2500. A second PCR of 7 to 11 cycles was performed with a sample-barcoded 5' primer and a J-beta primer mix. TCRdb trimmed the raw reads at Q25, called clones with MiXCR and kept productive beta chains. Identical CDR3 proteins give one entry, which carries the most common genes and DNA. Across this sample there are about 680,000 distinct CDR3 sequences, with around 49% seen only once. The ten largest account for 25% to 35% of the sample. The specimen sequenced was blood. Receptors originate from a woman in her sixties or seventies in good health.

The J gene is TRBJ2-5, the V gene TRBV10-3; 10 positions match TRBD2. J was trimmed by 11 bases and V by 0 bases; bases with no gene match: 12. CDR1 is ENHRY, CDR2 SYGVKD, per germline. The CDR3 loop spans 16 amino acids. CDR3 DNA: TGTGCCATCAGTGAGTCTCAAGCGGGAGGGGCGGGTGAGCAGTACTTC. Its protein is CAISESQAGGAGEQYF.

On this clonotype: Relative to the germline gene, one junction end is altered; a read error may explain this. This rearrangement joins TRBV6-5 to TRBJ2-1; 7 bases agree with TRBD2. The CDR3 runs 14 residues. Germline CDR1 MNHEY, CDR2 SVGAGI. CDR3 sequence: CASSYDITGGRQFF. The CDR3 DNA is TGTGCCAGCAGTTACGATATAACGGGAGGAAGACAGTTTTTC.

In DNA, the CDR3 is TGTGCTAGTGGTTTGGCCCCCCCCCTGGAAGGGTCGGAGACCCAGTACTTC. Its protein product is CASGLAPPLEGSETQYF. V usage is TRBV12-5 and J usage is TRBJ2-5; D not resolved. The CDR3 has 17 amino acids. CDR1 is LGHNT, CDR2 FRNRAP, per germline. Trimming took off 1 base at V and 5 bases at J, with 20 bases between the two ends.

The J gene is TRBJ1-1, the V gene TRBV5-1, with D perhaps matching TRBD1 (6 bases). Deletions cut 1 base from V and 0 bases from J, with 13 bases between. This CDR3 comprises 16 residues. Germline CDR1 SGHRS, CDR2 YFSETQ. The CDR3 DNA sequence: TGCGCCAGCAGCTTGACCAGGGGTTTGGTGAACACTGAAGCTTTCTTT. This gives the protein CASSLTRGLVNTEAFF.

This clonotype was found a few times. The J gene is TRBJ1-2, the V gene TRBV18; no reliable D call. Per the germline V gene, CDR1 is KGHSH and CDR2 is LQKENI. V was clipped by 2 bases and J by 0 bases, with 7 bases between them. This CDR3 is 14 amino acids long. CDR3 sequence reads: CASSPNGANYGYTF. In DNA, the CDR3 is TGTGCCAGCTCACCAAATGGGGCTAACTATGGCTACACCTTC.

The gene calls are TRBV20-1 and TRBJ1-2; a possible D gene is TRBD1 (5 bases). The germline V gene has CDR1 DFQATT and CDR2 SNEGSKA (reference sequence). The V end was cut by 4 bases, the J end by 4 bases, with 10 bases between. The CDR3 sequence is 12 residues long. DNA of the CDR3: TGCAGTGCTACCCAGGGTTCCTATGGCTACACCTTC. Protein: CSATQGSYGYTF.

The chain has TRBV5-1 and TRBJ2-1; D is possibly TRBD2 (6 bases). Trimming shortened V by 2 bases and J by 7 bases, and 13 bases separated the two germline ends. Germline V CDR1 and CDR2: SGHRS, YFSETQ. This CDR3 spans 14 amino acids. The CDR3 sequence is CASSFGGRDNEQFF. The DNA for the CDR3 is TGCGCCAGCAGCTTCGGGGGACGGGATAATGAGCAGTTCTTC. The whole variable domain, remainder taken from reference TRBV5-1 and TRBJ2-1, is KAGVTQTPRYLIKTRGQQVTLSCSPISGHRSVSWYQQTPGQGLQFLFEYFSETQRNKGNFPGRFSGRQFSNSRSEMNVSTLELGDSALYLCASSFGGRDNEQFFGPGTRLTVL.

The chain recombines TRBV20-1 with TRBJ1-1; the match to TRBD1 covers 10 bases. CDR3 length: 14 amino acids. V shed 4 bases, J shed 2 bases, and the junction held 4 bases outside the gene matches. CDR1 is DFQATT, CDR2 SNEGSKA, per germline (reference sequence). The CDR3 sequence: CSAIDRGRNTEAFF. The CDR3 coding sequence is TGCAGTGCTATAGACAGGGGGCGTAACACTGAAGCTTTCTTT.

This chain joins TRBV4-2 and TRBJ2-5; 9 positions match TRBD2. The J call may be faulty, since TRBJ2-7 better matches the DNA end. Germline-derived CDR1 and CDR2 are LGHNA and YNFKEQ. This CDR3 region has 13 residues. The CDR3 here is CASSPVAGDEQYF. The CDR3 DNA reads as TGTGCCAGCAGCCCCGTAGCGGGAGACGAGCAGTACTTC.

The sample holds a few counts of this clonotype. The rearrangement joins TRBV12-3 or TRBV12-4 to TRBJ2-5; no reliable D call. CDR3 length: 14 amino acids. Trimming left V 2 bases short and J 5 bases short, with 12 bases between. The CDR3 DNA is TGTGCCAGCAGTTTAAAGGCTAGTCATGAGACCCAGTACTTC. Amino acid sequence: CASSLKASHETQYF.

This chain connects TRBV2 to TRBJ2-1, with 7 bases identical to TRBD2. This CDR3 is 19 amino acids long. V lost 6 bases and J lost 0; bases outside the gene matches: 17. Germline CDR1 reads SNHLY; CDR2 reads FYNNEI. CDR3 amino acids: CASSGFIPGLSSSYNEQFF. CDR3 coding DNA: TGTGCCAGCAGCGGCTTTATCCCGGGACTAAGTAGCTCCTACAATGAGCAGTTCTTC.

The chain joins TRBV3-1 to TRBJ2-3, with 10 nucleotides matching TRBD2. J lost 5 bases, V lost 3 bases, and 11 bases had no gene match. This CDR3 contains 17 residues. Germline values: CDR1 LGHDT, CDR2 YNNKEL (reference sequence). As DNA, the CDR3 is TGTGCCAGCAGCCACGAAGTAGCGGGAGGAGTCGGAGATACGCAGTATTTT. It yields the protein CASSHEVAGGVGDTQYF.

J is TRBJ2-2 and V is TRBV7-3, with 13 bases lining up with TRBD2. This CDR3 spans 16 amino acids. V trimming: 4 bases; J trimming: 7 bases; junction bases outside the gene matches: 6. In germline, CDR1 is SGHTA, CDR2 FQGTGA. As DNA, the CDR3 is TGTGCCAGCAGCTCCGGACTAGCGGGAGAATTCGGGGAGCTGTTTTTT. Residues: CASSSGLAGEFGELFF.

This clonotype was seen a handful of times. V is TRBV6-5 and J is TRBJ2-5; the match to TRBD2 covers 11 bases. The CDR3 covers 14 residues. The trim removed 4 bases at V and 4 bases at J, leaving 2 bases unmatched. Germline CDR1 reads MNHEY; CDR2 reads SVGAGI. The CDR3 is CASSLAGGAETQYF. CDR3 bases: TGTGCCAGCAGTTTAGCGGGAGGGGCAGAGACCCAGTACTTC.